This section outlines one T cell receptor (beta chain) sequence together with its context. The CDR3 is made up of 14 amino acids. The J segment lost 2 bases and the V segment lost 2 bases, leaving 2 bases of the junction unmatched. The germline gives CDR1 SGHVS, CDR2 FQNEAQ. The data derive from a study of blood T cell repertoires in COVID-19. Study at large: Samples representing acute and convalescent COVID-19 were sourced from the United States, Italy and Spain.

TCRdb's copy holds only in-frame clones and misses some; the assay was immunoSEQ multiplex PCR. The sample holds approximately 80,000 clones, around 76% seen once. The TCR sequence derives from a human donor in a cohort sampled during active COVID-19. The chain has TRBV7-8 and TRBJ2-7; 8 nucleotides agree with TRBD1. Sequencing input: peripheral blood. The CDR3 sequence: CASSLQGAAYEQYF. In DNA, the CDR3 is TGTGCCAGCAGCTTACAGGGGGCCGCCTACGAGCAGTACTTC.